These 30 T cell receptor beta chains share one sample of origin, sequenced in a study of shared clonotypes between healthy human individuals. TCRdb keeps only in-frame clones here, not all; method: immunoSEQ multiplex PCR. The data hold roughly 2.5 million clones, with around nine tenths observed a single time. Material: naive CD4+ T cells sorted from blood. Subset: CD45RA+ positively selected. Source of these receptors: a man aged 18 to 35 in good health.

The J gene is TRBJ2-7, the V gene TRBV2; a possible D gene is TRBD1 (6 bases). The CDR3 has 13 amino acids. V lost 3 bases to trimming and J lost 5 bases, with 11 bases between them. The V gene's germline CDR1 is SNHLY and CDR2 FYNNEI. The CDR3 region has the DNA TGTGCCAGCAGTGACAGGGGTGGGCACGAGCAGTACTTC. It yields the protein CASSDRGGHEQYF.

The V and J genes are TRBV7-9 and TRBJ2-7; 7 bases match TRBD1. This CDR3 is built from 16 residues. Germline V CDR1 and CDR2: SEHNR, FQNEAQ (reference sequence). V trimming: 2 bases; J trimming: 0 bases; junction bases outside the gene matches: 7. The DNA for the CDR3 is TGTGCCAGCAGCTTACGACAGGGCGATTACTCCTACGAGCAGTACTTC. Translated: CASSLRQGDYSYEQYF.

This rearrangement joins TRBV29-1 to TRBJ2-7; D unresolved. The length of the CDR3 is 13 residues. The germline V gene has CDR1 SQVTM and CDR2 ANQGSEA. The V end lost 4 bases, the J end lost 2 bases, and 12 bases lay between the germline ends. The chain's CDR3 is CSVVPSEAYEQYF. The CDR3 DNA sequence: TGCAGCGTTGTCCCCAGTGAAGCCTACGAGCAGTACTTC.

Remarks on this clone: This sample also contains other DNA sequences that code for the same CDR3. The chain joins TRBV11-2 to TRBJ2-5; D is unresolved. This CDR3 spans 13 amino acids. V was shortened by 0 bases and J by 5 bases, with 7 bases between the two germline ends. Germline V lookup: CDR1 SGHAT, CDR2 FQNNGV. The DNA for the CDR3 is TGTGCCAGCAGCTTAGATCTAAGGGAGACCCAGTACTTC. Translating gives CASSLDLRETQYF.

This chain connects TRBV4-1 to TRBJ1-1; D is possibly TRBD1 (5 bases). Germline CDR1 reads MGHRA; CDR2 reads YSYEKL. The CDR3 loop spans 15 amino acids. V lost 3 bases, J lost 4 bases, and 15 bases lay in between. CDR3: CASSHSGALSTEAFF. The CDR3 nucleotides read TGCGCCAGCAGCCATAGCGGGGCCTTGAGCACTGAAGCTTTCTTT.

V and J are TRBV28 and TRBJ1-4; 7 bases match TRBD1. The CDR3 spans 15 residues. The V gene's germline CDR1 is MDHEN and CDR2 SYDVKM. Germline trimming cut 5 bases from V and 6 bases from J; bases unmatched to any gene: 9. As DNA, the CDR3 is TGTGCCAGCAGTCCTTCCGACAGGGATGATGAAAAACTGTTTTTT. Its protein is CASSPSDRDDEKLFF. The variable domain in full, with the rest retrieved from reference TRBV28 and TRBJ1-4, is DVKVTQSSRYLVKRTGEKVFLECVQDMDHENMFWYRQDPGLGLRLIYFSYDVKMKEKGDIPEGYSVSREKKERFSLILESASTNQTSMYLCASSPSDRDDEKLFFGSGTQLSVL.

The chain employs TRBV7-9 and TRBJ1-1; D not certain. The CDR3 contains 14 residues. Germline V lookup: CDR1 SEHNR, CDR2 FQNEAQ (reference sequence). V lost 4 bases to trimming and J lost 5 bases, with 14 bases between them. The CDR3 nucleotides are TGTGCCAGCAGCTCGCAGTCTGTAGGGACTGAAGCTTTCTTT. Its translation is CASSSQSVGTEAFF.

The CDR3 DNA reads as TGCGCCAGCAGCCCGTGGGACAGGGGTGAATACAATGAGCAGTTCTTC. It is translated as CASSPWDRGEYNEQFF. The chain is built from TRBV4-3 and TRBJ2-1; 10 bases fit TRBD1. V dropped 4 bases and J dropped 4; count of bases not matched to a gene: 7. Germline assignment: CDR1 LGHNA and CDR2 YSLEER. The CDR3 loop spans 16 amino acids.

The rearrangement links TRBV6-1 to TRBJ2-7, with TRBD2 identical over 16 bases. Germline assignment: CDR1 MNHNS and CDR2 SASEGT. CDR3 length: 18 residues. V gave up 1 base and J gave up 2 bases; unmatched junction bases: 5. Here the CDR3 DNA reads TGTGCCAGCAGTGAAGGGGGACTAGCGGGAGGGCCTACCTACGAGCAGTACTTC. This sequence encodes CASSEGGLAGGPTYEQYF.

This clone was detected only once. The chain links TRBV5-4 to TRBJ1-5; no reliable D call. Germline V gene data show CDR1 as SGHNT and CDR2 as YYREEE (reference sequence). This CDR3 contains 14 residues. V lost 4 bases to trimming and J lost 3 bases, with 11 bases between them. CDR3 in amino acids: CASSPDGDNQPQHF. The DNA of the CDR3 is TGTGCCAGCAGCCCTGACGGTGACAATCAGCCCCAGCATTTT. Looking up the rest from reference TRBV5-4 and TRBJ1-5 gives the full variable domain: ETGVTQSPTHLIKTRGQQVTLRCSSQSGHNTVSWYQQALGQGPQFIFQYYREEENGRGNFPPRFSGLQFPNYSSELNVNALELDDSALYLCASSPDGDNQPQHFGDGTRLSIL.

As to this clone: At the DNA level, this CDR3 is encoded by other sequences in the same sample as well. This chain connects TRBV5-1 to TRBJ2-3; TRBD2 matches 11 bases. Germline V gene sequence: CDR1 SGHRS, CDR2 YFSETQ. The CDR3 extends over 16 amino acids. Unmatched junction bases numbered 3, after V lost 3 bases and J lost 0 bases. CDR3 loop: CASSSGLAGSTDTQYF. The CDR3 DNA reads TGCGCCAGCAGCTCCGGACTAGCGGGTAGCACAGATACGCAGTATTTT.

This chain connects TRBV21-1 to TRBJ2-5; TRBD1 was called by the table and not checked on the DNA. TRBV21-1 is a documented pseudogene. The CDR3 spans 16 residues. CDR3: CASSKFSGQGVETQYF. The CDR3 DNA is TGTGCCAGCAGCAAGTTTTCGGGACAGGGGGTAGAGACCCAGTACTTC.

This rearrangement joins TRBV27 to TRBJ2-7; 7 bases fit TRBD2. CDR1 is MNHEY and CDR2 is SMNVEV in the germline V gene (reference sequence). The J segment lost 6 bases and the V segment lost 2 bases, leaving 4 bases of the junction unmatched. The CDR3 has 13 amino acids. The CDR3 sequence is CASSLAGVTEQYF. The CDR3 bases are TGTGCCAGCAGTTTAGCGGGAGTCACCGAGCAGTACTTC.

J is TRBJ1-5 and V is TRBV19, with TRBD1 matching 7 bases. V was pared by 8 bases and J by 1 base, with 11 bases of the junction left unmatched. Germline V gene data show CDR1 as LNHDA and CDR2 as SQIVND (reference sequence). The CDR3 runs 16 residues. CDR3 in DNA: TGTGCCAGTGACTTCACAGGGGAGGGAAGCAATCAGCCCCAGCATTTT. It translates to CASDFTGEGSNQPQHF.

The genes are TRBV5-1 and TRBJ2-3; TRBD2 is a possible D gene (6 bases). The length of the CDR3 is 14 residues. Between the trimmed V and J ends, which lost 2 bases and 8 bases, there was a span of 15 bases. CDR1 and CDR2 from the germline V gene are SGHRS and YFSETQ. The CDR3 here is CASSFGREKGTQYF. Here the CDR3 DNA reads TGCGCCAGCAGCTTCGGTCGGGAGAAAGGTACGCAGTATTTT.

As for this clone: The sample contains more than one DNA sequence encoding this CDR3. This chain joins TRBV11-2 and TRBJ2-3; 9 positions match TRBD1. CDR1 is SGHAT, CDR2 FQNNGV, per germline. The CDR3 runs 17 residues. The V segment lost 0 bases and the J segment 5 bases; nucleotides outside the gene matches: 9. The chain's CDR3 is CASSLDPPGQGKDTQYF. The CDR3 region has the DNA TGTGCCAGCAGCTTAGATCCCCCGGGACAGGGTAAAGATACGCAGTATTTT. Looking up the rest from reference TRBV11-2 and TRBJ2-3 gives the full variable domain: EAGVAQSPRYKIIEKRQSVAFWCNPISGHATLYWYQQILGQGPKLLIQFQNNGVVDDSQLPKDRFSAERLKGVDSTLKIQPAKLEDSAVYLCASSLDPPGQGKDTQYFGPGTRLTVL.

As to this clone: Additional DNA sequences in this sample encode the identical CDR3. The DNA of the CDR3 is TGCGCCAGCAGCTTCTGGGGGACTGAAGCTTTCTTT. It specifies CASSFWGTEAFF. This sequence joins TRBV5-1 and TRBJ1-1, with D tentatively TRBD1 (5 bases). Germline loops: CDR1 SGHRS, CDR2 YFSETQ. The CDR3 is made up of 12 amino acids. Trimming cost V 2 bases and J 5 bases, with 7 bases left between them.

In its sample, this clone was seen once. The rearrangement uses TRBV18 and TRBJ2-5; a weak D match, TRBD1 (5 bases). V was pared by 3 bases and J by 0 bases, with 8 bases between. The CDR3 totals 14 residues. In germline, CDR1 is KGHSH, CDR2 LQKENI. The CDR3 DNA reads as TGTGCCAGCTCACCTTTCAGGGACCAAGAGACCCAGTACTTC. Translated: CASSPFRDQETQYF.

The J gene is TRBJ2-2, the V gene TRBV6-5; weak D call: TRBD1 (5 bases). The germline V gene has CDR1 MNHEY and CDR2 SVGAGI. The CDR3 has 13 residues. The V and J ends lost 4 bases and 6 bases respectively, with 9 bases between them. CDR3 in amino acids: CASSSGSAGELFF. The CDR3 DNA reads TGTGCCAGCAGTTCAGGGTCTGCCGGGGAGCTGTTTTTT.

CDR3 in DNA: TGTGCCAGCCCTGGGGCCGGGCGGGAATATACGCAGTATTTT. This codes for CASPGAGREYTQYF. This chain links TRBV2 with TRBJ2-3; D is perhaps TRBD2 (6 bases). Germline V CDR1 and CDR2: SNHLY, FYNNEI. This CDR3 is built from 14 residues. V lost 8 bases and J lost 7, with 19 bases in between.

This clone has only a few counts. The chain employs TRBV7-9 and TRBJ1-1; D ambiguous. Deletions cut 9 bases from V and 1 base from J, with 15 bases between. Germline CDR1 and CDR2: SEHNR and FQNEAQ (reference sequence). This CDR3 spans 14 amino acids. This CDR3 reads CASTLARGNTEAFF. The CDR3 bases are TGTGCCAGTACGCTGGCGCGGGGGAACACTGAAGCTTTCTTT. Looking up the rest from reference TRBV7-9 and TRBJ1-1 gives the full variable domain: DTGVSQNPRHKITKRGQNVTFRCDPISEHNRLYWYRQTLGQGPEFLTYFQNEAQLEKSRLLSDRFSAERPKGSFSTLEIQRTEQGDSAMYLCASTLARGNTEAFFGQGTRLTVV.

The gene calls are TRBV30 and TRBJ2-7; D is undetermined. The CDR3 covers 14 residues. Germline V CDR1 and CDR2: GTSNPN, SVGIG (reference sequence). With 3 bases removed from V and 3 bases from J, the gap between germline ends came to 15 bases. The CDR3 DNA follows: TGTGCCTGGAGCGGGCATTTAGGTATCTACGAGCAGTACTTC. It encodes CAWSGHLGIYEQYF.

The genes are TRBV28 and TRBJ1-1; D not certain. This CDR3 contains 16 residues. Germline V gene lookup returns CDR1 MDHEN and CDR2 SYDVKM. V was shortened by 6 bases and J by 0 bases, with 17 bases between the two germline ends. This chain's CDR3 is CASSTVGEGLNTEAFF. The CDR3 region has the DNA TGTGCCAGCAGCACCGTTGGGGAGGGATTGAACACTGAAGCTTTCTTT. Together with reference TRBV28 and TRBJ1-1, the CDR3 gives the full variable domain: DVKVTQSSRYLVKRTGEKVFLECVQDMDHENMFWYRQDPGLGLRLIYFSYDVKMKEKGDIPEGYSVSREKKERFSLILESASTNQTSMYLCASSTVGEGLNTEAFFGQGTRLTVV.

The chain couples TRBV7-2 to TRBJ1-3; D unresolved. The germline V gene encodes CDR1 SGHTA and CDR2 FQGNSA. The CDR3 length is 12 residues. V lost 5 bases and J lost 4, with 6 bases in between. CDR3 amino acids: CASSRTGNTIYF. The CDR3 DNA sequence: TGTGCCAGCAGCCGGACCGGAAACACCATATATTTT.

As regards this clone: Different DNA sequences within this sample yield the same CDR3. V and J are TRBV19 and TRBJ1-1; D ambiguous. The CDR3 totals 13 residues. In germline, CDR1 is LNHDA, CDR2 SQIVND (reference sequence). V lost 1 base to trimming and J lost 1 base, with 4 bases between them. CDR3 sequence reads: CASSIVANTEAFF. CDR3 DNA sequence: TGTGCCAGTAGTATAGTGGCGAACACTGAAGCTTTCTTT.

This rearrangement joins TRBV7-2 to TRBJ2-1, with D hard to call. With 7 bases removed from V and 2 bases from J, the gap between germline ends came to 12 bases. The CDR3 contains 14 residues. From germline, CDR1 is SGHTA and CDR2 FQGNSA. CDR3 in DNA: TGTGCCAGCACCGCTGGGAAGACCTACAATGAGCAGTTCTTC. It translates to CASTAGKTYNEQFF.

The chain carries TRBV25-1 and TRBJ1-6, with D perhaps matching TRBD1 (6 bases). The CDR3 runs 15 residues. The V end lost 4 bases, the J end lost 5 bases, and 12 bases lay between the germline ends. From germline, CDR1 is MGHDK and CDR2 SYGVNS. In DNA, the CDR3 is TGTGCCAGCAGTGCCCACGGGACAAATAATTCACCCCTCCACTTT. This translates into CASSAHGTNNSPLHF.

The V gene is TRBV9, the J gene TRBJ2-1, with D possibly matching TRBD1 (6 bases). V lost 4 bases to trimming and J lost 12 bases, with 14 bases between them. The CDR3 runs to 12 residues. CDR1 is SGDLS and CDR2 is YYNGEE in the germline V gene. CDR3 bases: TGTGCCAGCAGCCCCATACAGGGACGGCAGTTCTTC. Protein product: CASSPIQGRQFF. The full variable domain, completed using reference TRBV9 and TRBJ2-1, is DSGVTQTPKHLITATGQRVTLRCSPRSGDLSVYWYQQSLDQGLQFLIQYYNGEERAKGNILERFSAQQFPDLHSELNLSSLELGDSALYFCASSPIQGRQFFGPGTRLTVL.

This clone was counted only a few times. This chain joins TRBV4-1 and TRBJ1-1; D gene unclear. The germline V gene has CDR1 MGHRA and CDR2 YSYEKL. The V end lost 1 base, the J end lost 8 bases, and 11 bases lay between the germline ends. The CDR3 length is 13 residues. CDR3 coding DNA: TGCGCCAGCAGCCAAGTGCTGGGAAGGGAAGCTTTCTTT. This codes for CASSQVLGREAFF.

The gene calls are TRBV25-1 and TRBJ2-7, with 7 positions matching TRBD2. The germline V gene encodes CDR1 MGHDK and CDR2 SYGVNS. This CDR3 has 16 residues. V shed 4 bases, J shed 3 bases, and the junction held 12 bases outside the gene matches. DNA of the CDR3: TGTGCCAGCAGTGTACCGTGGGGCGGGAGTGTCTACGAGCAGTACTTC. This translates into CASSVPWGGSVYEQYF.